Presented here are 14 T cell receptor beta chains from one specimen sequenced in a study of CD8 T cells in ankylosing spondylitis. TCRdb re-called the 5' RACE reads through MiXCR, storing one row per CDR3 protein. The sample has 150,000 to 200,000 distinct CDR3 sequences, around 20% seen once. Sample: blood, either unsorted or a sorted T cell fraction (not recorded which). The source is a male donor with ankylosing spondylitis or in good health (not recorded which).

CDR3 protein: CASSTPGLPVEQYF. In DNA, the CDR3 is TGTGCCAGTAGTACGCCGGGCCTCCCTGTTGAGCAGTACTTC. The V gene is TRBV19, the J gene TRBJ2-7; D not resolved. Between the trimmed V and J ends, which lost 4 bases and 7 bases, there was a span of 17 bases. This CDR3 has 14 residues. Germline V CDR1 and CDR2: LNHDA, SQIVND (reference sequence).

This clonotype has at least ten counts. J is TRBJ2-2 and V is TRBV13; D may be TRBD1 (5 bases). Germline V gene sequence: CDR1 PRHDT, CDR2 FYEKMQ (reference sequence). With 3 bases removed from V and 6 bases from J, the gap between germline ends came to 11 bases. The CDR3 has 14 residues. The CDR3 is CASSFQTVAGELFF. The CDR3 DNA reads TGTGCCAGCAGCTTCCAGACAGTGGCCGGGGAGCTGTTTTTT. The variable domain in full, with the rest retrieved from reference TRBV13 and TRBJ2-2, is AAGVIQSPRHLIKEKRETATLKCYPIPRHDTVYWYQQGPGQDPQFLISFYEKMQSDKGSIPDRFSAQQFSDYHSELNMSSLELGDSALYFCASSFQTVAGELFFGEGSRLTVL.

This clonotype was counted at least ten times. The rearrangement uses TRBV4-1 and TRBJ2-7; the D gene is possibly TRBD2 (6 bases). The CDR3 covers 16 residues. The V and J ends lost 4 bases and 5 bases respectively, with 21 bases between them. CDR1 and CDR2 from the germline V gene are MGHRA and YSYEKL. In nucleotides, the CDR3 is TGCGCCAGCAGCCCACGAGAAAGGCTAGCGAGGAACGAGCAGTACTTC. Translated: CASSPRERLARNEQYF.

Ten or more counts support this clonotype. The gene calls are TRBV20-1 and TRBJ2-1, with 8 positions matching TRBD2. Germline V gives CDR1 DFQATT, CDR2 SNEGSKA (reference sequence). Trimming took 4 bases from V and 0 from J; bases not matched to a gene: 8. The CDR3 is made up of 16 amino acids. CDR3 nucleotide sequence: TGCAGTGCTAAATCGGGAGGGGGTAGCTCCTACAATGAGCAGTTCTTC. Residues: CSAKSGGGSSYNEQFF.

This clonotype came up many times. The chain links TRBV20-1 to TRBJ2-7, with a tentative D call TRBD1 (6 bases). The CDR3 spans 11 residues. The germline V gene has CDR1 DFQATT and CDR2 SNEGSKA (reference sequence). V gave up 7 bases and J gave up 5 bases, with 12 bases separating them. This CDR3 reads CSVRTVNEQYF. The DNA for the CDR3 is TGCAGTGTCCGGACAGTGAACGAGCAGTACTTC.

This chain uses TRBV13 with TRBJ2-7, with D unclear. Looked up from germline, CDR1 is PRHDT and CDR2 is FYEKMQ (reference sequence). This CDR3 comprises 14 residues. V lost 5 bases and J lost 6, with 17 bases in between. DNA of the CDR3: TGTGCCAGCAGCCCGCCCTCCTTCCCCCTCGAGCAGTACTTC. It codes for CASSPPSFPLEQYF.

This clonotype was detected many times. This chain uses TRBV20-1 with TRBJ2-7; D not resolved. Looked up from germline, CDR1 is DFQATT and CDR2 is SNEGSKA (reference sequence). V was pared by 2 bases and J by 3 bases, with 5 bases between. The CDR3 extends over 11 amino acids. This chain's CDR3 is CSARPDYEQYF. The DNA for the CDR3 is TGCAGTGCTAGACCCGACTACGAGCAGTACTTC.

This clonotype was detected ten times or more. J is TRBJ2-7 and V is TRBV12-3 or TRBV12-4; D possibly corresponds to TRBD2 (5 bases). The CDR3 covers 14 residues. V was pared by 2 bases and J by 4 bases, with 12 bases between. The CDR3 DNA follows: TGTGCCAGCAGTTTAAGCGGCGCCCCTTACGAGCAGTACTTC. Translated, it gives CASSLSGAPYEQYF.

This clonotype occurred a few times. V gene TRBV5-6 combines with J gene TRBJ2-3, with D perhaps matching TRBD2 (6 bases). The CDR3 contains 18 residues. Trimming shortened V by 1 base and J by 1 base, and 19 bases separated the two germline ends. From germline, CDR1 is SGHDT and CDR2 YYEEEE. CDR3 sequence (DNA): TGTGCCAGCAGCTTGCCCCCGCAGGGTTGGAGGGGCACAGATACGCAGTATTTT. It specifies CASSLPPQGWRGTDTQYF.

Ten or more counts support this clonotype. This chain uses TRBV20-1 with TRBJ1-5, with TRBD1 as a possible D gene (5 bases). This CDR3 spans 14 amino acids. Trimming shortened V by 6 bases and J by 7 bases, and 19 bases separated the two germline ends. CDR1 is DFQATT, CDR2 SNEGSKA, per germline (reference sequence). The CDR3 loop reads CSAGLGTSNQPQHF. The CDR3, as DNA: TGCAGTGCGGGACTCGGGACGTCAAACCAGCCCCAGCATTTT.

The chain has TRBV12-3 or TRBV12-4 and TRBJ2-2, with D unresolved. The ends were cut back, 1 base at V and 8 bases at J, with 11 bases in the middle. This CDR3 has 14 residues. The CDR3 reads CASSLGAAGGELFF. The CDR3 bases are TGTGCCAGCAGTTTAGGGGCAGCTGGAGGGGAGCTGTTTTTT.

The CDR3 DNA is TGTGCCACCAGTATAAGCGGGGGCCCGGGGGATACGCAGTATTTT. It yields the protein CATSISGGPGDTQYF. V is TRBV24-1 and J is TRBJ2-3; 8 bases agree with TRBD2. The germline V gene has CDR1 KGHDR and CDR2 SFDVKD. The CDR3 sequence is 15 residues long. The trim removed 6 bases at V and 6 bases at J, leaving 10 bases unmatched.

DNA for the CDR3: TGTGCCAGCAGTTACTCCCGGGGTCGGAACGAGCAGTACTTC. It is translated as CASSYSRGRNEQYF. This chain links TRBV6-2 or TRBV6-3 with TRBJ2-7; D possibly corresponds to TRBD2 (5 bases). V was clipped by 0 bases and J by 5 bases, with 11 bases between them. CDR1 MNHEY and CDR2 SVGEGT come from the germline V gene. The CDR3 contains 14 residues.

The chain is built from TRBV30 and TRBJ2-1; TRBD2 aligns across 11 bases. The germline CDR1 and CDR2 sequences are GTSNPN and SVGIG (reference sequence). The CDR3 covers 13 residues. J gave up 10 bases and V 4 bases, and 6 bases lay outside the gene matches. The CDR3 DNA sequence: TGTGCCTGGACAGGGCTAGCGGGAGGCGAGCAGTTCTTC. Translating it yields CAWTGLAGGEQFF.